This T cell receptor (beta chain) was recovered during a study of Ad26.COV2.S vaccination and SARS-CoV-2 variants. Germline CDR1 LGHDT, CDR2 YNNKEL (reference sequence). The CDR3 length is 16 residues. The V and J ends lost 1 base and 6 bases respectively, with 13 bases between them. Clones were read by immunoSEQ multiplex PCR, and TCRdb kept only the in-frame ones, dropping some. In the table there are around 350,000 clones, around 92% of which are singletons. Sequences were derived from peripheral blood, sampled after recovery from COVID-19. The sequence was collected from a human donor who had recovered from COVID-19. The rearrangement links TRBV3-1 (or the pseudogene TRBV3-2) to TRBJ1-6; tentatively, D is TRBD1 (6 bases). CDR3 sequence: CASSQGFGRGNSPLHF. The CDR3, as DNA: TGTGCCAGCAGCCAAGGGTTCGGCAGGGGTAATTCACCCCTCCACTTT.